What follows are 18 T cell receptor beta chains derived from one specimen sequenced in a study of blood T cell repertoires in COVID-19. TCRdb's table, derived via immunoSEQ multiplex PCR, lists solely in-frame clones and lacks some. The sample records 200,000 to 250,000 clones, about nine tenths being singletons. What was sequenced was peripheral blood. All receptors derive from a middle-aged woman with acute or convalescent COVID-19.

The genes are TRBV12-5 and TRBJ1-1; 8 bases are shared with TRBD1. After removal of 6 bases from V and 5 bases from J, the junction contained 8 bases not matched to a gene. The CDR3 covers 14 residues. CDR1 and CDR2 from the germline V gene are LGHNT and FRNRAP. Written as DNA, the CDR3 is TGTGCTAGTGGACAACAGGGGGTCGTGACTGAAGCTTTCTTT. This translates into CASGQQGVVTEAFF.

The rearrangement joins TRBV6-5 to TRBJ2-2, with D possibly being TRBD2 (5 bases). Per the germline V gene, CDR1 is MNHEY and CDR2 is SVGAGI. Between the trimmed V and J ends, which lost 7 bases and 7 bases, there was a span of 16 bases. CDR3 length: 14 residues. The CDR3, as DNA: TGTGCCAGCACCCCCGGGGAAGTGGGCGGGGAGCTGTTTTTT. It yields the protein CASTPGEVGGELFF.

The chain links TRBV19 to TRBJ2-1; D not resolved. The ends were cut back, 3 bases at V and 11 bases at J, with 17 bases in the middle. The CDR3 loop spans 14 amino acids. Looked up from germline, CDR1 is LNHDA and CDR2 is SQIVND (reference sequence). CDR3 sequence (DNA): TGTGCCAGTAGTATTAGACTGTTTGAGCAAAAGCAGTTCTTC. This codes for CASSIRLFEQKQFF.

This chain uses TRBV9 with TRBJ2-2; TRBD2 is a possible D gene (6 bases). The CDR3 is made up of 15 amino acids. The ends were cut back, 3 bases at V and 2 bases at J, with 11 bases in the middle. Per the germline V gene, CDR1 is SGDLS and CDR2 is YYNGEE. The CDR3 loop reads CASSGVAENTGELFF. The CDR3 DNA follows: TGTGCCAGCAGCGGGGTAGCGGAAAACACCGGGGAGCTGTTTTTT. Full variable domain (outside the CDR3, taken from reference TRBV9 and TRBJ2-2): DSGVTQTPKHLITATGQRVTLRCSPRSGDLSVYWYQQSLDQGLQFLIQYYNGEERAKGNILERFSAQQFPDLHSELNLSSLELGDSALYFCASSGVAENTGELFFGEGSRLTVL.

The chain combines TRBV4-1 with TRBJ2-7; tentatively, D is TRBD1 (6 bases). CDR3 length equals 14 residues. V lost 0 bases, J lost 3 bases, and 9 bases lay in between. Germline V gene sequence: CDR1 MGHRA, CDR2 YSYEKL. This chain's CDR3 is CASSQERDNYEQYV. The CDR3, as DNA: TGCGCCAGCAGCCAAGAACGGGACAACTACGAGCAGTACGTC.

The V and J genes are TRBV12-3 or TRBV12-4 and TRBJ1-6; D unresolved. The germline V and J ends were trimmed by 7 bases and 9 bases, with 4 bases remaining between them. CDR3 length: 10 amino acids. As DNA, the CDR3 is TGTGCCAGCACTCCTTCACCCCTCCACTTT. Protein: CASTPSPLHF.

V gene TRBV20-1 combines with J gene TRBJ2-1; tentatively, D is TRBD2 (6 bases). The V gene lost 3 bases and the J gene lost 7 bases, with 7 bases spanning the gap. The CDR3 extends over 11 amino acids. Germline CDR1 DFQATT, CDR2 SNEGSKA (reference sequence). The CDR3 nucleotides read TGCAGTGCTAGCGGGGGTAATGAGCAGTTCTTC. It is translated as CSASGGNEQFF.

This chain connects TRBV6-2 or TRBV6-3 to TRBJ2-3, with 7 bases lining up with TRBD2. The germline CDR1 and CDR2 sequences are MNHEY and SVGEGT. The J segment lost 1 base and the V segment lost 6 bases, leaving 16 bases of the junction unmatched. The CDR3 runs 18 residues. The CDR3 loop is CASSTVTGREIRTDTQYF. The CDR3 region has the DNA TGTGCCAGCAGCACGGTTACGGGGAGGGAGATACGCACAGATACGCAGTATTTT.

For the CDR3, the DNA is TGTGCCAGCAGCTCAAATCGGGACAGGCGGGAAGAGACCCAGTACTTC. The encoded protein is CASSSNRDRREETQYF. The gene calls are TRBV7-3 and TRBJ2-5; TRBD1 aligns across 8 bases. J was trimmed by 3 bases and V by 4 bases; bases with no gene match: 10. Germline V gene sequence: CDR1 SGHTA, CDR2 FQGTGA. This CDR3 is 16 amino acids long.

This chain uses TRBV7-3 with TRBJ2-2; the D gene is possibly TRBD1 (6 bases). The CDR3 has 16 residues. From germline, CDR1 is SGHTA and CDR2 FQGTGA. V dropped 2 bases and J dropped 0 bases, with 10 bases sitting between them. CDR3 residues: CASSLLGASNTGELFF. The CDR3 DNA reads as TGTGCCAGCAGCTTATTGGGGGCCTCGAACACCGGGGAGCTGTTTTTT.

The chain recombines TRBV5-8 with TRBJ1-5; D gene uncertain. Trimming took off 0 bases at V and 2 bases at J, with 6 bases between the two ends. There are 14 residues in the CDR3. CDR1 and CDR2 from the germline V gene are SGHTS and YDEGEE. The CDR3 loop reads CASSLDGGNQPQHF. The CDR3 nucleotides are TGTGCCAGCAGCTTGGATGGAGGCAATCAGCCCCAGCATTTT. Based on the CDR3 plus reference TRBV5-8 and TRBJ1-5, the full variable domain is EAGVTQSPTHLIKTRGQQATLRCSPISGHTSVYWYQQALGLGLQFLLWYDEGEERNRGNFPPRFSGRQFPNYSSELNVNALELEDSALYLCASSLDGGNQPQHFGDGTRLSIL.

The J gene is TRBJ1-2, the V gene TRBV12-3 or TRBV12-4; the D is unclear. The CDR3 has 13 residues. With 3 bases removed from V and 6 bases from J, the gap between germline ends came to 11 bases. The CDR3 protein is CASSFAPGDGYTF. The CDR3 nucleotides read TGTGCCAGCAGTTTTGCGCCCGGAGATGGCTACACCTTC.

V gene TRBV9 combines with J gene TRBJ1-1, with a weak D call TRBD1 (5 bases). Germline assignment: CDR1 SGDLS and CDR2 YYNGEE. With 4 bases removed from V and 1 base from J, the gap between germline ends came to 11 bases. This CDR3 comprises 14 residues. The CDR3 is CASSPPGGNTEAFF. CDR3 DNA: TGTGCCAGCAGCCCCCCGGGGGGGAACACTGAAGCTTTCTTT.

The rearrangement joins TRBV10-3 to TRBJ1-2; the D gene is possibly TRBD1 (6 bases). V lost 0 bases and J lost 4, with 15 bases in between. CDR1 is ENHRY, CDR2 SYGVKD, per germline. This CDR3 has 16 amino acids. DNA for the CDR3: TGTGCCATCAGTGAGTCTACAGGGTACGGATTCTATGGCTACACCTTC. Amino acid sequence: CAISESTGYGFYGYTF.

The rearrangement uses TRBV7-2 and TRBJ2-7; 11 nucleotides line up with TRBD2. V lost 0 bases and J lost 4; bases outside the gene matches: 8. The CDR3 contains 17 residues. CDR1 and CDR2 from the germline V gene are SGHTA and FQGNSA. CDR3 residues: CASSLASGGAGIYEQYV. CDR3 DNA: TGTGCCAGCAGCTTAGCTAGCGGGGGGGCTGGTATTTACGAGCAGTACGTC.

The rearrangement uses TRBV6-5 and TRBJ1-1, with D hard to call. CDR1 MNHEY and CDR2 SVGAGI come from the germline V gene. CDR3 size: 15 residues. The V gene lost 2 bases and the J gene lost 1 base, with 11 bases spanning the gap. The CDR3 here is CASSYLPPGNTEAFF. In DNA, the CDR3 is TGTGCCAGCAGTTACCTCCCCCCGGGGAACACTGAAGCTTTCTTT.

This chain's CDR3 is CASSIGQSPLHF. In DNA, the CDR3 is TGTGCCAGTAGTATAGGCCAGTCACCCCTCCACTTT. The chain carries TRBV19 and TRBJ1-6; D is ambiguous. The V gene lost 1 base and the J gene lost 10 bases, with 5 bases spanning the gap. This CDR3 is 12 amino acids long. Per germline, CDR1 LNHDA and CDR2 SQIVND (reference sequence).

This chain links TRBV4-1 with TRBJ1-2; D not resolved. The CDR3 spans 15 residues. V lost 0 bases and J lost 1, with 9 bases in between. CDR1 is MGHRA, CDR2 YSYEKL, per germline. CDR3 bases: TGCGCCAGCAGCCAAGACAGAGGAGTTAACTATGGCTACACCTTC. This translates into CASSQDRGVNYGYTF.